This TCR beta chain was captured by sequencing in a study of response to subunit inactivated influenza vaccine. A remark on this clonotype: Its antigen is not known.

Notes on the study in general: That few new T cells are recruited by each seasonal influenza vaccination was the authors' suggestion.

CDR3 length: 13 residues. Germline V gene sequence: CDR1 ENHRY, CDR2 SYGVKD. V was pared by 4 bases and J by 6 bases, with 7 bases between. TCRdb called the RT-PCR reads again in MiXCR, with one record for every CDR3 protein. The sample includes more than 550,000 distinct CDR3 sequences, about an eighth of them seen just once. The specimen comprised PBMCs from blood, sampled on the day of vaccination. The rearrangement joins TRBV10-3 to TRBJ1-6; D is perhaps TRBD1 (5 bases). The receptor was derived from a man aged 50-60 years who received an inactivated influenza vaccine. The CDR3 protein is CAISAQGNSPLHF. CDR3 bases: TGTGCCATCAGTGCGCAGGGTAATTCACCCCTCCACTTT.